This T cell receptor beta chain comes out of a study of regulatory T cells in long-lasting Graves disease. This clonotype was counted at least ten times. Germline V gene sequence: CDR1 MNHEY, CDR2 SVGAGI. Trimming took off 2 bases at V and 10 bases at J, with 9 bases between the two ends. There are 13 residues in the CDR3. Assembly of TCR beta libraries relied on iRepertoire HTBI primers together with Arm-PCR of CDR3 regions. TCRdb independently ran MiXCR on the multiplex PCR reads; one entry per CDR3 protein. The sample carries a few hundred thousand distinct CDR3 sequences, roughly a fifth recorded once. Time point described: newly diagnosed GD, antithyroid drugs for less than 3 months. Construction of the TCR library relied on RNA isolated from PBMCs. The sample was also reused in another study, on T cells in Graves' hyperthyroidism and ophthalmopathy.

This chain connects TRBV6-5 to TRBJ1-6; D gene uncertain. This TCR was recovered from a woman younger than 45 with Graves disease. The sequencing here drew on peripheral blood mononuclear cells (PBMCs), taken at new diagnosis, from a patient treated with antithyroid drugs. Written as DNA, the CDR3 is TGTGCCAGCAGTTACAGCACGGCCTCACCCCTCCACTTT. It specifies CASSYSTASPLHF.